The clone carrying this T cell receptor beta chain has at least ten counts. The target antigen is unknown. The evidence that diagnosis relied on was clinical symptoms, serum thyroxine, TRAb, thyroid ultrasound and orbital computed tomography. The PBMC fraction was derived from around 10 ml of fresh peripheral blood. This entry is derived from a study of Graves' ophthalmopathy and Graves' hyperthyroidism. Points from the study as a whole: A 13-signature model separated ophthalmopathy from stable hyperthyroidism, reaching around 89% sensitivity and less than 83% specificity cross-validated.

Germline lookup yields CDR1 MDHEN and CDR2 SYDVKM. This CDR3 contains 14 residues. The V end was cut by 7 bases, the J end by 5 bases, with 17 bases between. The authors amplified TCR beta CDR3 regions, and they did so from RNA transcripts for repertoire sequencing. Second-round multiplex PCR came after first-round RT-PCR with HTBI primers. TCRdb used MiXCR to reprocess the multiplex PCR reads, holding one entry per CDR3 protein. The repertoire holds about 480,000 distinct CDR3 sequences, 14% seen once, with roughly 9.8% in the top ten. The source is a woman in her 30s with Graves' ophthalmopathy. Sequences were obtained from blood. The chain uses TRBV28 and TRBJ2-5, with a weak D call TRBD1 (5 bases). CDR3 residues: CASIESGFGETQYF. The DNA for the CDR3 is TGTGCCAGCATTGAGTCAGGGTTCGGGGAGACCCAGTACTTC.